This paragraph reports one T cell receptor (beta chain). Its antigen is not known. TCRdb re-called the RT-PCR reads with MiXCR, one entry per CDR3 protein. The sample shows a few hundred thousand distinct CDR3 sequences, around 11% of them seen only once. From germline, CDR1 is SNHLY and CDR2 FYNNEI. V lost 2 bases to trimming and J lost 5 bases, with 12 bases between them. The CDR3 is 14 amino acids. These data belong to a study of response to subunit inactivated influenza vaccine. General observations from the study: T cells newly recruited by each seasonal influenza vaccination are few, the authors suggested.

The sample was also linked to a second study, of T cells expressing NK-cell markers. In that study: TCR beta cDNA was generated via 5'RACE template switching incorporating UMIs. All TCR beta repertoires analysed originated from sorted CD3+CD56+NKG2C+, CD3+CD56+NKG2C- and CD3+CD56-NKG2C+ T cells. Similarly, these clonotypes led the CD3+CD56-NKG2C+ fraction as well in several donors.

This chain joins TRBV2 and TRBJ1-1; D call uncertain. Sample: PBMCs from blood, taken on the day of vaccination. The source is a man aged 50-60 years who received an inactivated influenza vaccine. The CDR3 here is CASSEMSRYTEAFF. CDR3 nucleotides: TGTGCCAGCAGTGAAATGTCGCGGTATACTGAAGCTTTCTTT.